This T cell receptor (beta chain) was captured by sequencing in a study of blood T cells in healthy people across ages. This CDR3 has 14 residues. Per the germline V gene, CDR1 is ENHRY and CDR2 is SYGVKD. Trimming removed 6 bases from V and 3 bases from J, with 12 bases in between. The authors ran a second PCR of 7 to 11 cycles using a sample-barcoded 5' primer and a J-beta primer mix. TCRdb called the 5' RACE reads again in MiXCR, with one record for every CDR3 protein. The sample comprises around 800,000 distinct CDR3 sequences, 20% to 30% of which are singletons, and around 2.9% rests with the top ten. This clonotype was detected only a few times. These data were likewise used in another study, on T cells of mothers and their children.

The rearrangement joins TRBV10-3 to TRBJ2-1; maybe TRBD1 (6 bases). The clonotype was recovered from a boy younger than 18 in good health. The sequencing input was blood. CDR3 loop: CAISGDTVYNEQFF. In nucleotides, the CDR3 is TGTGCCATCAGCGGGGACACTGTCTACAATGAGCAGTTCTTC.